This T cell receptor beta chain was recorded in a study of technical replicates of blood from a handful of donors. Using immunoSEQ multiplex PCR, the repertoire was profiled, and TCRdb retains in-frame clones only, with some absent. The table lists several thousand clones, approximately 95% of them singletons, with approximately 7.2% in the top ten. This CDR3 has 15 amino acids. Trimming at V came to 2 bases and at J to 12 bases, leaving 13 bases not matched to a gene. The germline gives CDR1 PRHDT, CDR2 FYEKMQ (reference sequence). This TCR derives from a human donor in good health. The chain has TRBV13 and TRBJ2-1; 7 nucleotides align to TRBD2. The source material was PBMCs. CDR3 DNA sequence: TGTGCCAGCAGCTTAACCAGCGGGACGACAATGACGCAGTTCTTC. It translates to CASSLTSGTTMTQFF.